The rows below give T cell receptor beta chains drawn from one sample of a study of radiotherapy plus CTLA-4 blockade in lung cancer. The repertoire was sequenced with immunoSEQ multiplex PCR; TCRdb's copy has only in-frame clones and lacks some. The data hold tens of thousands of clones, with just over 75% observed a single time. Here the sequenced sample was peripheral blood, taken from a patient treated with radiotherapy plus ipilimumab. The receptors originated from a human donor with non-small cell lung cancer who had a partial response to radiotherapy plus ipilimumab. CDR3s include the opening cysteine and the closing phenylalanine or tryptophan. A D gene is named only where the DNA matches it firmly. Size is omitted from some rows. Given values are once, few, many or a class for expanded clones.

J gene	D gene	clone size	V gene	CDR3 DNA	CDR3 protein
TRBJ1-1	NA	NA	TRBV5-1	TGCGCCAGCAGCTCGGGACACCTGAACACTGAAGCTTTCTTT	CASSSGHLNTEAFF
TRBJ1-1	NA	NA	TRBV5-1	TGCGCCAGCAGCTTGTCCAGGGCCACTGAAGCCTTCTTT	CASSLSRATEAFF
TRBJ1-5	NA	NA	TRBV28	TGTGCCAGCCCCCCTCGGACCGGACTTTGGCAGCCCCAGCATTTT	CASPPRTGLWQPQHF
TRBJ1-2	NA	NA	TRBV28	TGTGCCAGCACCGACGGGGGGGGTCGGTATGGCTACACCTTC	CASTDGGGRYGYTF
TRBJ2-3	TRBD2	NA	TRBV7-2	TGTGCCAGCAGCTTAGCTCTAGCGGGGGGGCCGAGGACAGATACGCAGTATTTT	CASSLALAGGPRTDTQYF
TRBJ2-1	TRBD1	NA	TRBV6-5	TGTGCCAGCAGGCAGGACAGGGTTAGTAATGAGCAGTTCTTC	CASRQDRVSNEQFF
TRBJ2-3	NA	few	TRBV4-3	TGCGCCAGCAGCCAAGAGGGGGGTACCCGCACAGATACGCAGTATTTT	CASSQEGGTRTDTQYF
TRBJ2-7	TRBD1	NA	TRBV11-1	TGTGCCAGCAGCCCCAGGGACAGGGCCTACGAGCAGTACTTC	CASSPRDRAYEQYF
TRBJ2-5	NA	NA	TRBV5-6	TGTGCCAGCAGCTCCTACATCACAGGGAAAGAGACCCAGTACTTC	CASSSYITGKETQYF
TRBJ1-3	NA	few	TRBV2	TGTGCCAGCAGTGAAGGGCAGGATGGAAACACCATATATTTT	CASSEGQDGNTIYF
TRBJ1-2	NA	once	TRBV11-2	TGTGCCAGCACCGTACGGGGAGGGAATAACTATGGCTACACCTTC	CASTVRGGNNYGYTF
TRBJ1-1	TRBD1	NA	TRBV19	TGTGCCACCTTCCAGGGGGCGTCCACTGAAGCTTTCTTT	CATFQGASTEAFF
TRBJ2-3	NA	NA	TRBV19	TGTGCCAGTACTGGCTTAGGGAGAAGTAGCACAGATACGCAGTATTTT	CASTGLGRSSTDTQYF
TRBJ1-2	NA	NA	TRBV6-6	TGTGCCAGCAGTCGAGGAATTGGCTATGGCTACACCTTC	CASSRGIGYGYTF
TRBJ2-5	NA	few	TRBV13	TGTGCCAGCAGCTTAGAGGGGCAAGAGACCCAGTACTTC	CASSLEGQETQYF
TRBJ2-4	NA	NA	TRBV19	TGTGCCAGTAGTCCCGCAGGGGCAGGGGCCAAAAACATTCAGTACTTC	CASSPAGAGAKNIQYF
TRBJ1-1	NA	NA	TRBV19	TGTGCCAGTAGTAACAGCAGAAGCACTGAAGCTTTCTTT	CASSNSRSTEAFF
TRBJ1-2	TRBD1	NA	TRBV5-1	TGCGCCAGCAGCTTGGGGGACAGGGTCAACTATGGCTACACCTTC	CASSLGDRVNYGYTF
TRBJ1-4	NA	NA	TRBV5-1	TGCGCCAGCAGCCCGCAGGTGGGCTCACCTAATGAAAAACTGTTTTTT	CASSPQVGSPNEKLFF
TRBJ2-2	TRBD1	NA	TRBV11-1	TGTGCCAGCAGCTTAGCGGACAGGGTGAACACCGGGGAGCTGTTTTTT	CASSLADRVNTGELFF
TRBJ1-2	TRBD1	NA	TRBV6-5	TGTGCCAGCAGCCCCGGGACAGGGGCCTATGGCTACACCTTC	CASSPGTGAYGYTF
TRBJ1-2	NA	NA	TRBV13	TGTGCCAGCAGCAAAGACAGCCTTAACTATGGCTACACCTTC	CASSKDSLNYGYTF
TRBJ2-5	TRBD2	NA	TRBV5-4	TGTGCCAGTGGGGTAGCGGGGGGTGATGGGACCCAGTACTTC	CASGVAGGDGTQYF
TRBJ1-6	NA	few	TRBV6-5	TGTGCCAGCAGTTTCCGACAGACTAATTCACCCCTCCACTTT	CASSFRQTNSPLHF
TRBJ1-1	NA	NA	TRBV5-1	TGCGCCAGCAGCCAAGGACAGTCTATGAACACTGAAGCTTTCTTT	CASSQGQSMNTEAFF
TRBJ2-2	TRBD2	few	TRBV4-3	TGCGCCAGCAGCCAAGGCGGGGGGGCCCCCGGGGAGCTGTTTTTT	CASSQGGGAPGELFF
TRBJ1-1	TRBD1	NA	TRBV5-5	TGTGCCAGCAGCTCCTCAGGGGGCGGTACGGCTTTCTTT	CASSSSGGGTAFF
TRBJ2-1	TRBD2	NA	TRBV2	TGTGCCAGCAGTGTTCGCGGGGGGCAAAATGAGCAGTTCTTC	CASSVRGGQNEQFF
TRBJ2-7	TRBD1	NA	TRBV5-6	TGTGCCAGCAGCCGGGACAGGGCCTACGAGCAGTACTTC	CASSRDRAYEQYF
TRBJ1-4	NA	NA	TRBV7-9	TGTGCCAGCAGCTTGGACCCAGGGGCCGGGGAAAAACTGTTTTTT	CASSLDPGAGEKLFF
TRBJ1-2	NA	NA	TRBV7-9	TGTGCCAGCAGCTTAGCGCAAACAGATCCTAACTATGGCTACACCTTC	CASSLAQTDPNYGYTF
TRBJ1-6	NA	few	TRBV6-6	TGTGCCAGCGGACAACAGAGCTCCTATAATTCACCCCTCCACTTT	CASGQQSSYNSPLHF
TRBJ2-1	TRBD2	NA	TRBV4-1	TGCGCCAGCAGCACGCCCGGGACTAGCGGGAATGAGCAGTTCTTC	CASSTPGTSGNEQFF
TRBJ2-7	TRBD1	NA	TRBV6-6	TGTGCCAGCAGTAGGGACAGGGGAATGGCCTACGAGCAGTACTTC	CASSRDRGMAYEQYF
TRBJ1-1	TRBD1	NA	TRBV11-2	TGTGCCAGCAGCTTCTTACAGGGGTTGAACACTGAAGCTTTCTTT	CASSFLQGLNTEAFF
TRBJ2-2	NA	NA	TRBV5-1	TGCGCCAGCAGCGCCGACAGTCCCCAGGTCACCGGGGAGCTGTTTTTT	CASSADSPQVTGELFF
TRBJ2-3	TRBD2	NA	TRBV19	TGTGCCAGTAGTATGCCTCGAAGCGGGGGAACTAGCACAGATACGCAGTATTTT	CASSMPRSGGTSTDTQYF
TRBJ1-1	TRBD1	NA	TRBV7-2	TGTGCCAGCAGTCGTACAGGGGCGCGGAACACTGAAGCTTTCTTT	CASSRTGARNTEAFF
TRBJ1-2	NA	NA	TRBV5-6	TGTGCCAGCAGCTTGGCCCTACAGGGTTTGAATGGGGGCTACACCTTC	CASSLALQGLNGGYTF
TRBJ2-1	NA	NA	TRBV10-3	TGTGCCATCAGTGAGTCGAATCTCCAGGATGAGCAGTTCTTC	CAISESNLQDEQFF
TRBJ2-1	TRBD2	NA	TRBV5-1	TGCGCCAGCAGCATTGCGGGGGGGCGCAATGAGCAGTTCTTC	CASSIAGGRNEQFF
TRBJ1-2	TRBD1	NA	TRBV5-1	TGCGCCAGCAGCTGGAGCCCTGGGACAGGAAGAGGCTACACCTTC	CASSWSPGTGRGYTF
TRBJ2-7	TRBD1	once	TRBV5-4	TGTGCCAGCAGCCGCCGGGACAGGGCAGACGAGCAGTACTTC	CASSRRDRADEQYF
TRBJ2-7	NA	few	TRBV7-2	TGTGCCAGCAGCTTAACCGGGACCTACGAGCAGTACTTC	CASSLTGTYEQYF
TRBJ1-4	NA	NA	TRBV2	TGTGCCAGCAAAATGCGGCAGGGGAATGAAAAACTGTTTTTT	CASKMRQGNEKLFF
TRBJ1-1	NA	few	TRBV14	TGTGCCAGCAGCCAGGACCCGGACAGTTTCATGAACACTGAAGCTTTCTTT	CASSQDPDSFMNTEAFF
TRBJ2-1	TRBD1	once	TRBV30	TGTGCCTGGAACCGGGACAGTCCTTCCCATGAGCAGTTCTTC	CAWNRDSPSHEQFF
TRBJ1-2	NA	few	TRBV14	TGTGCCAGCAGCCGCGCAACAGACTATGGCTACACCTTC	CASSRATDYGYTF
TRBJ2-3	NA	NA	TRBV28	TGTGCCAGCAGGCCCGAGGGGGATCGCACAGATACGCAGTATTTT	CASRPEGDRTDTQYF
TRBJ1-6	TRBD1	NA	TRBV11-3	TGTGCCAGCAGCTTAGGGGGGGACAGATCACCCCTCCACTTT	CASSLGGDRSPLHF
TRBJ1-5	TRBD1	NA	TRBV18	TGTGCCAGCCAGACAGGGGAGGGGAATCAGCCCCAGCATTTT	CASQTGEGNQPQHF